The entry below gives a single T cell receptor (beta chain) sequence along with its context. TCRdb's table, derived via immunoSEQ multiplex PCR, lists solely in-frame clones and lacks some. This repertoire shows fewer than 350,000 clones, about 88% found once; its top ten account for about an eighth. The germline V gene encodes CDR1 LNHNV and CDR2 YYDKDF (reference sequence). CDR3 size: 16 residues. The V end was cut by 8 bases, the J end by 2 bases, with 19 bases between. The data were taken from a study of blood T cell repertoires in COVID-19. This receptor was taken from a woman aged 70-85 years with COVID-19, enrolled during active disease. Specimen: peripheral blood. This sequence joins TRBV15 and TRBJ1-5, with D tentatively TRBD1 (6 bases). The DNA of the CDR3 is TGTGCCACCGGCACAGGGAGGGATTTCGGCAATCAGCCCCAGCATTTT. The encoded protein is CATGTGRDFGNQPQHF.